This TCR beta chain stems from a study of CD8 T cells in Susac syndrome. The sequenced target, TCR beta, came from blood CD8+ and CD4+ T cells. Purification of the CD8+ and CD4+ T cells relied on negative isolation, and TEMRA cells underwent FACS enrichment. It was with random hexamers that roughly 0.45 to 1 ug RNA was reverse transcribed. The immunoSEQ assay covered 54 Vbeta and 13 Jbeta segments for CDR3. TCRdb called the immunoSEQ multiplex PCR reads again in MiXCR, with one record for every CDR3 protein. The profile covers about 140,000 distinct CDR3 sequences, with 85% to 95% appearing a single time and 0.13% to 0.15% taken by the ten largest. CDR3 size: 15 residues. Germline V CDR1 and CDR2: MNHNY, SVGAGI (reference sequence). The germline V and J ends were trimmed by 4 bases and 4 bases, with 13 bases remaining between them.

This clonotype was sampled from a human donor with Susac syndrome. The chain is built from TRBV6-6 and TRBJ2-2, with D perhaps assigned TRBD1 or TRBD2 (5 bases each). Sequences were obtained from CD4+ T cells from PBMCs. This CDR3 is CASSLYEGPTGELFF. The CDR3 DNA follows: TGTGCCAGCAGTTTGTATGAGGGGCCCACCGGGGAGCTGTTTTTT.